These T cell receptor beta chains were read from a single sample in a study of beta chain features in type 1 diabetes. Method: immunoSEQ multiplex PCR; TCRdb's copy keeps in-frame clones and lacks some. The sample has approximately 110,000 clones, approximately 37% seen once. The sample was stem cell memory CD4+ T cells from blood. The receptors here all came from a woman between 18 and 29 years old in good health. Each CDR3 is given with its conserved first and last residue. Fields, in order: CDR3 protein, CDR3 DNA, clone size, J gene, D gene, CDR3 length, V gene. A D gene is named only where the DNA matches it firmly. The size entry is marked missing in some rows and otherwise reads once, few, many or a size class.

CDR3: CASSRRDRSYGYTF; DNA: TGTGCCAGCAGTCGCCGGGACAGAAGCTATGGCTACACCTTC; size: -; J: TRBJ1-2; D: TRBD1; length: 14; V: TRBV5-8
CDR3: CASSFPPSQETQYF; DNA: TGTGCCAGCAGCTTCCCCCCGAGCCAAGAGACCCAGTACTTC; size: few; J: TRBJ2-5; D: -; length: 14; V: TRBV5-6
CDR3: CASSLGTGADTQYF; DNA: TGTGCCAGCAGCTTAGGTACAGGTGCAGATACGCAGTATTTT; size: -; J: TRBJ2-3; D: -; length: 14; V: TRBV7-8
CDR3: CASSLGQGWEKLFF; DNA: TGTGCCAGCAGCTTAGGACAGGGCTGGGAAAAACTGTTTTTT; size: -; J: TRBJ1-4; D: TRBD1; length: 14; V: TRBV7-2
CDR3: CASSLGAITEAFF; DNA: TGTGCCAGCAGCTTGGGAGCAATCACGGAGGCTTTCTTT; size: few; J: TRBJ1-1; D: -; length: 13; V: TRBV5-4
CDR3: CASSPGTSGRSYF; DNA: TGTGCCAGCAGCCCCGGGACTAGCGGGAGGTCGTACTTC; size: -; J: TRBJ2-7; D: TRBD2; length: 13; V: TRBV28
CDR3: CASSPRQGTNEQFF; DNA: TGTGCCAGCAGCCCTCGACAGGGTACCAATGAGCAGTTCTTC; size: -; J: TRBJ2-1; D: TRBD1; length: 14; V: TRBV27
CDR3: CASSQGTTQGPYEQYF; DNA: TGCGCCAGCAGCCAAGGGACGACACAGGGCCCCTACGAGCAGTACTTC; size: few; J: TRBJ2-7; D: -; length: 16; V: TRBV5-1
CDR3: CASSRGSTEAFF; DNA: TGTGCTAGTTCACGGGGGAGCACTGAAGCTTTCTTT; size: few; J: TRBJ1-1; D: -; length: 12; V: TRBV12-5
CDR3: CASSLARGGSRSGELFF; DNA: TGTGCCAGCAGCTTAGCCCGGGGCGGGAGTAGGTCAGGGGAGCTGTTTTTT; size: -; J: TRBJ2-2; D: TRBD2; length: 17; V: TRBV7-8
CDR3: CASSRFFSSYNEQFF; DNA: TGTGCCAGCAGCCGTTTTTTTAGCTCCTACAATGAGCAGTTCTTC; size: once; J: TRBJ2-1; D: -; length: 15; V: TRBV11-2
CDR3: CASRRGTSGRETQYF; DNA: TGTGCCAGCAGGCGCGGGACTAGCGGGAGAGAGACCCAGTACTTC; size: few; J: TRBJ2-5; D: TRBD2; length: 15; V: TRBV6-5
CDR3: CASRLTSGRYEQYF; DNA: TGCGCCAGCAGGCTTACTAGCGGGAGGTACGAGCAGTACTTC; size: many; J: TRBJ2-7; D: TRBD2; length: 14; V: TRBV23-1
CDR3: CASYGGGLASTGELFF; DNA: TGTGCCAGCTATGGGGGGGGACTAGCGAGCACCGGGGAGCTGTTTTTT; size: few; J: TRBJ2-2; D: TRBD2; length: 16; V: TRBV2
CDR3: CAWSVRGAHQPQHF; DNA: TGTGCCTGGAGTGTACGGGGGGCTCATCAGCCCCAGCATTTT; size: few; J: TRBJ1-5; D: -; length: 14; V: TRBV30
CDR3: CASRLFGRGNEKLFF; DNA: TGTGCCAGCAGGTTGTTTGGCAGAGGTAATGAAAAACTGTTTTTT; size: few; J: TRBJ1-4; D: -; length: 15; V: TRBV27
CDR3: CASSFVRDRGSEQYF; DNA: TGTGCCAGCAGTTTTGTACGGGACAGGGGCTCCGAGCAGTACTTC; size: few; J: TRBJ2-7; D: TRBD1; length: 15; V: TRBV7-2
CDR3: CAINPSGSYEQYF; DNA: TGTGCCATCAACCCTAGCGGGAGCTACGAGCAGTACTTC; size: once; J: TRBJ2-7; D: TRBD2; length: 13; V: TRBV10-3
CDR3: CASSQEMYLGLAGEETQYF; DNA: TGCGCCAGCAGTCAAGAGATGTACTTGGGACTAGCGGGAGAAGAGACCCAGTACTTC; size: few; J: TRBJ2-5; D: TRBD2; length: 19; V: TRBV23-1
CDR3: CASSLGARPQHF; DNA: TGTGCCAGCAGCTTAGGCGCGCGGCCCCAGCATTTT; size: -; J: TRBJ1-5; D: -; length: 12; V: TRBV7-8
CDR3: CASITGGRLTYEQYF; DNA: TGTGCCAGCATAACAGGGGGCCGCCTTACCTACGAGCAGTACTTC; size: -; J: TRBJ2-7; D: TRBD1; length: 15; V: TRBV5-6
CDR3: CASSPRAEGYEQYF; DNA: TGCGCCAGCAGCCCCAGGGCGGAAGGCTACGAGCAGTACTTC; size: -; J: TRBJ2-7; D: -; length: 14; V: TRBV4-3
CDR3: CASSHPPRRTGSRDTQYF; DNA: TGCGCCAGCAGCCACCCCCCTAGGAGGACAGGGTCCCGGGATACGCAGTATTTT; size: -; J: TRBJ2-3; D: TRBD1; length: 18; V: TRBV4-3
CDR3: CASSLGWGNTEAFF; DNA: TGTGCCAGCAGCTTAGGGTGGGGCAACACTGAAGCTTTCTTT; size: few; J: TRBJ1-1; D: -; length: 14; V: TRBV7-8
CDR3: CSVEFAGGGTYEQYF; DNA: TGCAGCGTTGAATTCGCGGGAGGGGGAACCTACGAGCAGTACTTC; size: -; J: TRBJ2-7; D: TRBD2; length: 15; V: TRBV29-1
CDR3: CASSSQSGVNTEAFF; DNA: TGTGCCAGCAGTTCCCAATCAGGGGTGAACACTGAAGCTTTCTTT; size: -; J: TRBJ1-1; D: -; length: 15; V: TRBV6-6
CDR3: CASSLWVAGTFYEQYF; DNA: TGTGCCAGCAGTTTATGGGTAGCGGGAACATTCTACGAGCAGTACTTC; size: few; J: TRBJ2-7; D: TRBD2; length: 16; V: TRBV28
CDR3: CASSFITGNTEAFF; DNA: TGTGCCAGCAGCTTCATCACAGGGAACACTGAAGCTTTCTTT; size: few; J: TRBJ1-1; D: -; length: 14; V: TRBV7-9
CDR3: CASSGGLPGNTIYF; DNA: TGTGCCAGCAGCGGCGGGCTTCCTGGAAACACCATATATTTT; size: few; J: TRBJ1-3; D: -; length: 14; V: TRBV9
CDR3: CASSQDRGPTEAFF; DNA: TGTGCCAGCTCACAAGACAGGGGGCCCACTGAAGCTTTCTTT; size: -; J: TRBJ1-1; D: TRBD1; length: 14; V: TRBV18
CDR3: CATSRMDRGLSEQFF; DNA: TGTGCCACCAGCAGAATGGACAGGGGGCTCAGTGAGCAGTTCTTC; size: few; J: TRBJ2-1; D: TRBD1; length: 15; V: TRBV15
CDR3: CASSRSTGLSGANVLTF; DNA: TGTGCCAGCAGTAGATCTACAGGGCTCTCTGGGGCCAACGTCCTGACTTTC; size: -; J: TRBJ2-6; D: -; length: 17; V: TRBV28
CDR3: CASSGSGRFYNEQFF; DNA: TGTGCCAGCAGTGGAAGCGGGAGATTCTACAATGAGCAGTTCTTC; size: few; J: TRBJ2-1; D: TRBD2; length: 15; V: TRBV2
CDR3: CASSQIQGAGLNTEAFF; DNA: TGTGCCAGCAGCCAGATACAGGGGGCGGGCTTGAACACTGAAGCTTTCTTT; size: -; J: TRBJ1-1; D: TRBD1; length: 17; V: TRBV7-2
CDR3: CASSRLGRDTYEQYF; DNA: TGTGCCAGCAGCAGACTAGGGCGGGATACCTACGAGCAGTACTTC; size: few; J: TRBJ2-7; D: -; length: 15; V: TRBV7-8
CDR3: CASSPPRGFNEQFF; DNA: TGTGCCAGCTCACCACCGCGAGGTTTCAATGAGCAGTTCTTC; size: few; J: TRBJ2-1; D: -; length: 14; V: TRBV18
CDR3: CASSLGLAGAGELFF; DNA: TGTGCCAGCAGCTTAGGGCTGGCGGGAGCCGGGGAGCTGTTTTTT; size: once; J: TRBJ2-2; D: TRBD2; length: 15; V: TRBV11-2
CDR3: CASSFSGTGAFNEKLFF; DNA: TGCGCCAGCAGCTTTTCCGGGACAGGGGCTTTTAATGAAAAACTGTTTTTT; size: -; J: TRBJ1-4; D: TRBD1; length: 17; V: TRBV5-1
CDR3: CASSSPGTISSYEQYF; DNA: TGTGCCAGCAGTTCCCCGGGGACTATTAGCTCCTACGAGCAGTACTTC; size: -; J: TRBJ2-7; D: TRBD2; length: 16; V: TRBV28
CDR3: CASSPLSAPGGTEAFF; DNA: TGTGCCAGCAGCCCTCTCTCAGCTCCAGGGGGCACTGAAGCTTTCTTT; size: -; J: TRBJ1-1; D: TRBD1; length: 16; V: TRBV28